This T cell receptor beta chain was captured in a study of CD8 T cells in ankylosing spondylitis. This clonotype was observed a handful of times. Quantitative 5'-RACE with molecular barcodes produced the TCR beta libraries. TCRdb called the 5' RACE reads again in MiXCR, with one record for every CDR3 protein. The table lists about 280,000 distinct CDR3 sequences, around 18% of them singletons. Per germline, CDR1 LNHNV and CDR2 YYDKDF (reference sequence). Trimming stripped 4 bases from V and 1 base from J, with 7 bases between. The CDR3 contains 13 residues. This TCR derives from a male donor with ankylosing spondylitis or in good health (not recorded which). Sequencing was performed on blood, either unsorted or a sorted T cell fraction (not recorded which). The genes are TRBV15 and TRBJ1-1; a weak D match, TRBD1 (6 bases). The CDR3 is CATSTRGNTEAFF. The CDR3 bases are TGTGCCACCAGCACCAGGGGGAACACTGAAGCTTTCTTT. The whole variable domain, remainder taken from reference TRBV15 and TRBJ1-1, is DAMVIQNPRYQVTQFGKPVTLSCSQTLNHNVMYWYQQKSSQAPKLLFHYYDKDFNNEADTPDNFQSRRPNTSFCFLDIRSPGLGDTAMYLCATSTRGNTEAFFGQGTRLTVV.